These 31 T cell receptor beta chains share one sample of origin, sequenced in a study of T cells in Graves' hyperthyroidism and ophthalmopathy. TCR beta CDR3 regions were amplified from RNA transcripts. TCR CDR3 regions were first amplified by RT-PCR with HTBI primers. TCRdb analysed the multiplex PCR reads with MiXCR anew, one entry per CDR3 protein. Among 600,000 to 900,000 distinct CDR3 sequences listed, over 15% were seen once. The source material was blood. These receptors were obtained from a man aged 18 to 35 with Graves' hyperthyroidism.

A note on this clonotype: Possible read error: a much larger clone is one base away. The J gene is TRBJ2-5, the V gene TRBV3-1; 8 nucleotides line up with TRBD1. The tail of the sequence fits TRBJ2-1 better, so the J call may be wrong. Per the germline V gene, CDR1 is LGHDT and CDR2 is YNNKEL (reference sequence). This CDR3 is built from 14 residues. As DNA, the CDR3 is TGTGCCAGCAGCCGGGACAGGAACCAAGAGACCCAGTTCTTC. It codes for CASSRDRNQETQFF.

This clonotype came up many times. The rearrangement uses TRBV18 and TRBJ1-3, with D unresolved. In germline, CDR1 is KGHSH, CDR2 LQKENI. There are 17 residues in the CDR3. Between the trimmed V and J ends, which lost 2 bases and 0 bases, there was a span of 14 bases. The CDR3, as DNA: TGTGCCAGCTCACCATTCGAGGCAACCCGCTCTGGAAACACCATATATTTT. It encodes CASSPFEATRSGNTIYF.

The sample holds many counts of this clonotype. The rearrangement links TRBV20-1 to TRBJ2-5, with D perhaps matching TRBD1 (6 bases). V lost 1 base and J lost 4, with 13 bases in between. The CDR3 is 14 amino acids. The germline V gene encodes CDR1 DFQATT and CDR2 SNEGSKA (reference sequence). CDR3 residues: CSARASRGSETQYF. CDR3 nucleotides: TGCAGTGCTAGAGCCTCAAGGGGGTCAGAGACCCAGTACTTC.

This clonotype came up many times. The gene calls are TRBV12-3 or TRBV12-4 and TRBJ2-7; tentatively, D is TRBD1 or TRBD2 (5 bases each). V was trimmed by 2 bases and J by 3 bases, leaving 11 bases between them. The CDR3 has 14 amino acids. CDR3 coding DNA: TGTGCCAGCAGTTTAACGAGGGGCTACTACGAGCAGTACTTC. This gives the protein CASSLTRGYYEQYF.

In its sample, this clonotype was seen many times. This chain uses TRBV18 with TRBJ2-3, with D uncertain. Trimming removed 8 bases at V and 6 bases at J, with 18 bases between. The CDR3 extends over 14 amino acids. Germline lookup yields CDR1 KGHSH and CDR2 LQKENI. Written as DNA, the CDR3 is TGTGCCAGCCCACAAGTAGTCGGAGATGATACGCAGTATTTT. Its protein product is CASPQVVGDDTQYF.

Regarding this clonotype: This sequence may be a read error, since a much larger clone differs from it by one base. This chain connects TRBV2 to TRBJ2-1, with 7 bases lining up with TRBD1. The V gene's germline CDR1 is SNHLY and CDR2 FYNNEI. The CDR3 extends over 16 amino acids. J gave up 0 bases and V 9 bases, and 11 bases lay outside the gene matches. The CDR3 bases are TGTGCCAGGTCACCCCGCAGGGGGAGCTCCTACAATGAGCAGTTCTTC. Residues: CARSPRRGSSYNEQFF. The variable domain in full, with the rest retrieved from reference TRBV2 and TRBJ2-1, is EPEVTQTPSHQVTQMGQEVILRCVPISNHLYFYWYRQILGQKVEFLVSFYNNEISEKSEIFDDQFSVERPDGSNFTLKIRSTKLEDSAMYFCARSPRRGSSYNEQFFGPGTRLTVL.

In the case of this clonotype: A much bigger clone sits one base away, suggesting this may be a read error. The chain links TRBV2 to TRBJ1-1; possibly TRBD1 for D (5 bases). Germline CDR1 is SNHLY and CDR2 is FYNNEI. The CDR3 spans 15 residues. This CDR3 reads CASRDSTAMNTEASF. DNA of the CDR3: TGTGCCAGCAGGGACTCGACAGCCATGAACACTGAAGCTTCCTTT.

The chain joins TRBV18 to TRBJ2-3; a weak D match, TRBD2 (6 bases). Between the trimmed V and J ends, which lost 4 bases and 2 bases, there was a span of 16 bases. This CDR3 spans 16 amino acids. The germline V gene has CDR1 KGHSH and CDR2 LQKENI. In DNA form, the CDR3 reads TGTGCCAGCTCACAGTCGGGGAGGCTCCCCACAGATACGCAGTATTTT. Its protein product is CASSQSGRLPTDTQYF.

The V call is TRBV28, the J call TRBJ2-7; TRBD2 matches at 8 bases. Unmatched junction bases numbered 12, after V lost 1 base and J lost 4 bases. Per germline, CDR1 MDHEN and CDR2 SYDVKM. The CDR3 has 17 residues. CDR3 DNA sequence: TGTGCCAGCAGTTTATACCCGGGGAGCGGGAGTCCATACGAGCAGTACTTC. It translates to CASSLYPGSGSPYEQYF.

V is TRBV7-2 and J is TRBJ1-1, with a possible D match to TRBD1 (5 bases). Deletions cut 4 bases from V and 1 base from J, with 10 bases between. Germline V gene sequence: CDR1 SGHTA, CDR2 FQGNSA. The CDR3 runs 14 residues. CDR3 protein: CASSYKRGNTEAFF. CDR3 sequence (DNA): TGTGCCAGCAGCTATAAAAGGGGGAACACTGAAGCTTTCTTT.

This clonotype came up many times. The rearrangement uses TRBV12-3 or TRBV12-4 and TRBJ1-1; 9 bases map to TRBD1. V dropped 4 bases and J dropped 5; count of bases not matched to a gene: 8. The CDR3 sequence is 15 residues long. The CDR3 loop is CASSSWTGETTEAFF. The CDR3 DNA reads as TGTGCCAGCAGTTCCTGGACAGGGGAGACGACTGAAGCTTTCTTT.

This chain links TRBV12-3 or TRBV12-4 with TRBJ1-2, with D possibly being TRBD1 (5 bases). The CDR3 extends over 14 amino acids. Deletions cut 5 bases from V and 0 bases from J, with 10 bases between. DNA of the CDR3: TGTGCCAGCAGTCGGGGACTCACTAACTATGGCTACACCTTC. This gives the protein CASSRGLTNYGYTF.

The CDR3 protein is CASSQEGGVRTGNTIYF. DNA for the CDR3: TGTGCCAGCAGCCAAGAGGGAGGGGTTCGCACTGGAAACACCATATATTTT. The chain recombines TRBV4-2 with TRBJ1-3; D possibly corresponds to TRBD1 (5 bases). The CDR3 runs 17 residues. Germline-derived CDR1 and CDR2 are LGHNA and YNFKEQ. Trimming took 0 bases from V and 2 from J, leaving 14 bases between them.

The CDR3, as DNA: TGTGCCAGCAGTTCTAGCGGGAGCTGGGGGACTGGGACAGATACGCAGTATTTT. It is translated as CASSSSGSWGTGTDTQYF. The chain has TRBV28 and TRBJ2-3, with TRBD2 identical over 10 bases. CDR1 and CDR2 (germline): MDHEN, SYDVKM. Trimming at V came to 4 bases and at J to 3 bases, leaving 13 bases not matched to a gene. The CDR3 sequence is 18 residues long.

This clonotype has a handful of counts. CDR3 coding DNA: TGTGCCAGCAGTTCAGGGGGCGGCGAGACCCAGTACTTC. The encoded protein is CASSSGGGETQYF. The chain is built from TRBV28 and TRBJ2-5; 8 nucleotides match TRBD1. CDR3 size: 13 residues. V lost 4 bases to trimming and J lost 5 bases; unmatched junction nucleotides: 3. CDR1 MDHEN and CDR2 SYDVKM come from the germline V gene.

This clonotype was recorded at least ten times. V usage is TRBV29-1 and J usage is TRBJ1-2, with a weak D call TRBD1 (5 bases). The germline V gene has CDR1 SQVTM and CDR2 ANQGSEA. V lost 6 bases to trimming and J lost 2 bases, with 13 bases between them. The CDR3 length is 13 residues. CDR3 in amino acids: CSVALKGNYGYTF. In nucleotides, the CDR3 is TGCAGCGTAGCCCTGAAGGGGAACTATGGCTACACCTTC.

The chain is built from TRBV7-3 and TRBJ2-1; 8 bases fit TRBD2. The V gene end was trimmed by 1 base and the J gene end by 7 bases; junction bases not matched to a gene: 6. The CDR3 has 15 residues. CDR1 is SGHTA, CDR2 FQGTGA, per germline. The CDR3 spells CASSLSGGRPNEQFF. The CDR3 DNA sequence: TGTGCCAGCAGCTTAAGTGGCGGGAGGCCTAATGAGCAGTTCTTC.

This chain links TRBV27 with TRBJ1-5; D might be TRBD1 (5 bases). In germline, CDR1 is MNHEY, CDR2 SMNVEV (reference sequence). This CDR3 spans 15 amino acids. With 8 bases removed from V and 2 bases from J, the gap between germline ends came to 16 bases. The CDR3 region has the DNA TGTGCCAGCCCGGGGGGAGGTAAGGGCAATCAGCCCCAGCATTTT. This sequence encodes CASPGGGKGNQPQHF.

The V and J genes are TRBV9 and TRBJ2-5; 8 nucleotides agree with TRBD1. V lost 0 bases to trimming and J lost 5 bases; unmatched junction nucleotides: 6. Germline V CDR1 and CDR2: SGDLS, YYNGEE. This CDR3 spans 15 amino acids. For the CDR3, the DNA is TGTGCCAGCAGCGTAGCTACAGGGGGGTGGGAGACCCAGTACTTC. Translating gives CASSVATGGWETQYF.

This clonotype was picked up many times. The chain recombines TRBV29-1 with TRBJ1-1; D is unresolved. CDR1 and CDR2 from the germline V gene are SQVTM and ANQGSEA. V lost 1 base and J 0 bases, leaving 6 bases between the germline ends. The CDR3 spans 13 residues. The CDR3: CSVEVTVNTEAFF. The DNA of the CDR3 is TGCAGCGTTGAAGTGACGGTGAACACTGAAGCTTTCTTT.

This clonotype was recorded at least ten times. The V gene is TRBV28, the J gene TRBJ2-5; the match to TRBD1 covers 8 bases. The trim removed 1 base at V and 4 bases at J, leaving 2 bases unmatched. The V gene's germline CDR1 is MDHEN and CDR2 SYDVKM. This CDR3 has 14 amino acids. In DNA form, the CDR3 reads TGTGCCAGCAGTTTATCAGGGGGCTTAGAGACCCAGTACTTC. Its translation is CASSLSGGLETQYF.

This clonotype was observed a few times. The chain links TRBV15 to TRBJ2-7, with D tentatively TRBD1 or TRBD2 (5 bases each). This CDR3 spans 15 amino acids. Germline V CDR1 and CDR2: LNHNV, YYDKDF (reference sequence). V gave up 7 bases and J gave up 1 base, with 17 bases separating them. The CDR3: CATTRAGAKSYEQYF. Written as DNA, the CDR3 is TGTGCCACCACTCGGGCCGGGGCCAAATCCTACGAGCAGTACTTC.

The rearrangement links TRBV5-1 to TRBJ2-1; D is ambiguous. Between the trimmed V and J ends, which lost 7 bases and 5 bases, there was a span of 19 bases. CDR3 length equals 15 residues. Germline CDR1 and CDR2: SGHRS and YFSETQ. The CDR3 here is CASGFWNSADNEQFF. CDR3 nucleotides: TGCGCCAGCGGGTTCTGGAACAGCGCCGACAATGAGCAGTTCTTC.

This clonotype was seen ten or more times. The chain carries TRBV20-1 and TRBJ2-1, with 9 bases aligning to TRBD1. Germline lookup yields CDR1 DFQATT and CDR2 SNEGSKA (reference sequence). The length of the CDR3 is 15 residues. DNA of the CDR3: TGCAGAGCCACCAGCCGGGACAGGGCCTACAATGAGCAGTTCTTC. Its protein is CRATSRDRAYNEQFF.

This chain links TRBV12-3 or TRBV12-4 with TRBJ2-7; 8 nucleotides align to TRBD2. V lost 1 base and J lost 2; bases outside the gene matches: 7. The CDR3 runs 16 residues. The CDR3 DNA follows: TGTGCCAGCAGTTTAGTACTCCTAGCGGGCACCTACGAGCAGTACTTC. Protein sequence: CASSLVLLAGTYEQYF.

This clonotype turned up a few times. The gene calls are TRBV28 and TRBJ1-5; no clear D. This CDR3 is 12 amino acids long. V was cut by 6 bases and J by 6 bases, with 9 bases left in between. CDR1 MDHEN and CDR2 SYDVKM come from the germline V gene. The CDR3 DNA reads as TGTGCCAGCAGCCTTCCAAGTCAGCCCCAGCATTTT. Residues: CASSLPSQPQHF.

This clonotype was seen repeatedly, ten times or more. V and J are TRBV28 and TRBJ2-7; D perhaps matches TRBD1 (6 bases). Germline V lookup: CDR1 MDHEN, CDR2 SYDVKM. The CDR3 is made up of 14 amino acids. The V end lost 3 bases, the J end lost 3 bases, and 12 bases lay between the germline ends. The CDR3 coding sequence is TGTGCCAGCAGTTTTCGGACAGTAAACTACGAGCAGTACTTC. Translation: CASSFRTVNYEQYF.

This clonotype was recorded at least ten times. The chain recombines TRBV20-1 with TRBJ2-7; the D gene is possibly TRBD2 (6 bases). This CDR3 has 15 amino acids. Per the germline V gene, CDR1 is DFQATT and CDR2 is SNEGSKA (reference sequence). V gave up 3 bases and J gave up 2 bases, with 17 bases separating them. This CDR3 is CSASRAGTATYEQYF. In DNA, the CDR3 is TGCAGTGCTAGCCGGGCCGGGACTGCGACCTACGAGCAGTACTTC.

As regards this clonotype: A clone one base away is much larger, so this may be a read error. As DNA, the CDR3 is TGTGCCAGCAGTTTCGTCAACGAGCAGTACTTC. Its protein is CASSFVNEQYF. The gene calls are TRBV28 and TRBJ2-7; the D is unclear. This CDR3 has 11 amino acids. Between the trimmed V and J ends, which lost 3 bases and 5 bases, there was a span of 5 bases. Germline CDR1 reads MDHEN; CDR2 reads SYDVKM.

This clonotype was seen at least ten times. V gene TRBV28 combines with J gene TRBJ2-2, with a weak D call TRBD1 (5 bases). CDR3 length: 13 amino acids. CDR1 and CDR2 from the germline V gene are MDHEN and SYDVKM. Trimming took 3 bases from V and 5 from J, leaving 7 bases between them. The CDR3, as DNA: TGTGCCAGCAGTTTCAGACAGACCGGGGAGCTGTTTTTT. Its protein product is CASSFRQTGELFF.

In its sample, this clonotype was seen many times. The chain recombines TRBV15 with TRBJ1-1, with D unclear. The CDR3 loop spans 13 amino acids. CDR1 is LNHNV and CDR2 is YYDKDF in the germline V gene (reference sequence). Trimming shortened V by 4 bases and J by 5 bases, and 11 bases separated the two germline ends. The CDR3 loop reads CATSTTPDTEAFF. The DNA for the CDR3 is TGTGCCACCAGCACTACCCCGGATACTGAAGCTTTCTTT. Looking up the rest from reference TRBV15 and TRBJ1-1 gives the full variable domain: DAMVIQNPRYQVTQFGKPVTLSCSQTLNHNVMYWYQQKSSQAPKLLFHYYDKDFNNEADTPDNFQSRRPNTSFCFLDIRSPGLGDTAMYLCATSTTPDTEAFFGQGTRLTVV.